This T cell receptor beta chain emerged from a study of cytomegalovirus exposure and HLA in healthy donors. Whole-study context: Unique TCRs from HLA-typed donors, about 85 million of them, were held in an early data release. The study's findings and limits: What a later analysis reportedly showed was that an Asian-associated ancestry cluster had fewer N-insertions than the roughly 670-donor mean. In a later analysis, HLA-associated beta chains showed higher expansion and lower generation probabilities than comparable chains. Analyzed later, most CMV-associated TCR beta chains appeared HLA-restricted.

The study ran its PCR with 60 Vbeta and 13 Jbeta primers. Method: immunoSEQ multiplex PCR; TCRdb's copy keeps in-frame clones and lacks some. The sample lists about 180,000 clones, roughly 85% occurring once. This CDR3 spans 14 amino acids. Germline V gene lookup returns CDR1 MNHNY and CDR2 SVGAGI (reference sequence). About this clone itself: Its antigen remains unidentified.

The sequencing sample was made of PBMCs. The TCR comes from a middle-aged woman in good health and CMV-seronegative. The genes are TRBV6-6 and TRBJ2-5; 9 bases align to TRBD1. The J call may be faulty, since TRBJ2-7 better matches the DNA end. In DNA form, the CDR3 reads TGTGCCAGCAGTCTAGGGGACAGGGTAAACGAGCAGTACTTC. The encoded protein is CASSLGDRVNEQYF.